These T cell receptor beta chains were read from a single sample in a study of cytomegalovirus exposure and HLA in healthy donors. The method was immunoSEQ multiplex PCR; TCRdb's version includes in-frame clones alone and lacks a portion of them. The sample records under 150,000 clones, approximately 80% being singletons. The sample comprised PBMCs. These receptors all stem from a man between 18 and 29 years old in good health and CMV-seronegative. The CDR3 runs from the conserved cysteine through the conserved F or W. The D gene is left open where the match is weak. Size is omitted from some rows. Given values are once, few, many or a class for expanded clones.

J: TRBJ2-7; D: TRBD1; V: TRBV10-3; size: NA; DNA: TGTGCCATCAGCCAAAATAGTATCAGGGGGAGCTCCTACGAGCAGTACTTC; CDR3: CAISQNSIRGSSYEQYF
J: TRBJ1-2; D: NA; V: TRBV29-1; size: few; DNA: TGCAGCGTTGATAAAGTACAGAACTATGGCTACACCTTC; CDR3: CSVDKVQNYGYTF
J: TRBJ1-5; D: NA; V: TRBV7-9; size: NA; DNA: TGTGCCAGCAGCTCAAACCGACGGCCGGGGGAGCCCCAGCATTTT; CDR3: CASSSNRRPGEPQHF
J: TRBJ1-5; D: NA; V: TRBV7-8; size: NA; DNA: TGTGCCAGTTCAGTTAAAAATAGCAATCAGCCCCAGCATTTT; CDR3: CASSVKNSNQPQHF
J: TRBJ2-1; D: TRBD2; V: TRBV7-3; size: few; DNA: TGTGCCAGCAGCTTAACGAGGCTAGCGGGGGGGAACGTAGAGAATGAGCAGTTCTTC; CDR3: CASSLTRLAGGNVENEQFF
J: TRBJ1-1; D: TRBD1; V: TRBV18; size: NA; DNA: TGTGCCAGCTCACCGGGACAGAAGAGCACTGAAGCTTTCTTT; CDR3: CASSPGQKSTEAFF
J: TRBJ1-5; D: NA; V: TRBV1; size: NA; DNA: TGCACCAGCAGCCGGAAGGGGGGGGCAGCGCAGCCCCAGCATTTT; CDR3: CTSSRKGGAAQPQHF
J: TRBJ2-2; D: TRBD1; V: TRBV5-6; size: NA; DNA: TGTGCCAGCAGCAAACAGGGGACCGGGGAGCTGTTTTTT; CDR3: CASSKQGTGELFF
J: TRBJ2-1; D: NA; V: TRBV4-3; size: NA; DNA: TGCGCCAGCAGTGAAAGGCCCTTAGCGAGTTACAATGAGCAGTTCTTC; CDR3: CASSERPLASYNEQFF
J: TRBJ2-7; D: TRBD2; V: TRBV6-7; size: NA; DNA: TGTGCCAGCAGTTACTGGACTAGCGGGGGTTACGAGCAGTACTTC; CDR3: CASSYWTSGGYEQYF
J: TRBJ2-5; D: NA; V: TRBV6-1; size: NA; DNA: TGTGCCAGCAGTGAAGGCGTCAGAACAGGAGAGACCCAGTACTTC; CDR3: CASSEGVRTGETQYF
J: TRBJ1-2; D: NA; V: TRBV7-9; size: NA; DNA: TGTGCCAGCAGCTTATCGGGGGGTGTAGGTGGCTACACCTTC; CDR3: CASSLSGGVGGYTF
J: TRBJ2-3; D: NA; V: TRBV7-9; size: NA; DNA: TGTGCCAGCAGCTTAGGACTGGACTCCACAGATACGCAGTATTTT; CDR3: CASSLGLDSTDTQYF
J: TRBJ2-3; D: NA; V: TRBV7-6; size: few; DNA: TGTGCCAGCAGCTTACTGGGGGGGCAGGGCTTCACAGATACGCAGTATTTT; CDR3: CASSLLGGQGFTDTQYF
J: TRBJ2-5; D: NA; V: TRBV19; size: NA; DNA: TGTGCCAGTAGTTTAAACGCGGGGAAAACAGAGACCCAGTACTTC; CDR3: CASSLNAGKTETQYF
J: TRBJ1-1; D: NA; V: TRBV29-1; size: NA; DNA: TGCAGCGTACAAGAGGGCACTGAAGCTTTCTTT; CDR3: CSVQEGTEAFF
J: TRBJ1-2; D: TRBD1; V: TRBV28; size: once; DNA: TGTGCCAGCAGTCCTTTACAGGGGGCGGGCGGCTACACCTTC; CDR3: CASSPLQGAGGYTF
J: TRBJ1-1; D: TRBD1; V: TRBV14; size: NA; DNA: TGTGCCAGCAGCCAATGGACAGGGAACCCTGAAGCTTTCTTT; CDR3: CASSQWTGNPEAFF
J: TRBJ1-5; D: TRBD1; V: TRBV29-1; size: NA; DNA: TGCAGCGTTTCGGGGACAGGGCGTCGGCCCCAGCATTTT; CDR3: CSVSGTGRRPQHF
J: TRBJ1-5; D: NA; V: TRBV6-6; size: once; DNA: TGTGCCAGCAGTACAGATCAGCCCCAGCATTTT; CDR3: CASSTDQPQHF
J: TRBJ1-2; D: TRBD1; V: TRBV5-4; size: once; DNA: TGTGCCAGCAGCCCCAGAGCCGGGACAGGGCTCGGCTACACCTTC; CDR3: CASSPRAGTGLGYTF
J: TRBJ1-4; D: NA; V: TRBV15; size: NA; DNA: TGTGCCACCAGTCGTAGCGGGGCGACTAATGAAAAACTGTTTTTT; CDR3: CATSRSGATNEKLFF
J: TRBJ2-2; D: TRBD2; V: TRBV10-3; size: NA; DNA: TGTGCCATCAGTAGAGCGGGGGGCGGGGAGCTGTTTTTT; CDR3: CAISRAGGGELFF
J: TRBJ2-1; D: NA; V: TRBV7-9; size: once; DNA: TGTGCCAGCAGCCGGACAGCAGGCAGCCAATACGAGCAGTTCTTC; CDR3: CASSRTAGSQYEQFF
J: TRBJ2-1; D: NA; V: TRBV9; size: NA; DNA: TGTGCCAGCAGCGTAGGTGAGGGGGTCCCAATGGAGCAGTTCTTC; CDR3: CASSVGEGVPMEQFF
J: TRBJ1-2; D: NA; V: TRBV28; size: NA; DNA: TGTGCCAGCAGTTTACTTAACTATGGCTACACCTTC; CDR3: CASSLLNYGYTF
J: TRBJ1-3; D: NA; V: TRBV5-6; size: few; DNA: TGTGCCAGCAGCGACCGGGCTGGAAACACCATATATTTT; CDR3: CASSDRAGNTIYF
J: TRBJ1-4; D: NA; V: TRBV18; size: NA; DNA: TGTGCCAGCCGAAAGGAACAGGGTGCGAATGAAAAACTGTTTTTT; CDR3: CASRKEQGANEKLFF
J: TRBJ2-3; D: NA; V: TRBV2; size: NA; DNA: TGTGCCAGCAGTTTGGACAGCCCTTCCACAGATACGCAGTATTTT; CDR3: CASSLDSPSTDTQYF
J: TRBJ1-1; D: TRBD1; V: TRBV7-2; size: NA; DNA: TGTGCCAGCAGGTCCACAGGGGGCGCAGGCACTGAAGCTTTCTTT; CDR3: CASRSTGGAGTEAFF
J: TRBJ2-5; D: NA; V: TRBV5-4; size: NA; DNA: TGTGCCAGCAGCCCTGACAGGTTGGAGACCCAGTACTTC; CDR3: CASSPDRLETQYF
J: TRBJ1-1; D: TRBD1; V: TRBV25-1; size: NA; DNA: TGTGCCAGCAGAGAGACCGGGACAGTGAACACTGAAGCTTTCTTT; CDR3: CASRETGTVNTEAFF
J: TRBJ2-4; D: NA; V: TRBV28; size: NA; DNA: TGTGCCAGCAAAAGACGGGCAGGGAAGGTTCGTGCCAAAAACATTCAGTACTTC; CDR3: CASKRRAGKVRAKNIQYF
J: TRBJ1-2; D: TRBD1; V: TRBV15; size: NA; DNA: TGTGCCACCAGCAGAGACCGGGACAGGGCTAACTATGGCTACACCTTC; CDR3: CATSRDRDRANYGYTF
J: TRBJ2-5; D: TRBD2; V: TRBV5-6; size: NA; DNA: TGTGCCAGCAGCGAGGGACTAGCGGAAAAGACCCAGTACTTC; CDR3: CASSEGLAEKTQYF
J: TRBJ2-5; D: TRBD2; V: TRBV7-9; size: few; DNA: TGTGCCAGCAGCTTAGGGTCTAGCGGGGGGCCCTTAAAAGAGACCCAGTACTTC; CDR3: CASSLGSSGGPLKETQYF
J: TRBJ2-2; D: TRBD1; V: TRBV5-6; size: NA; DNA: TGTGCCAGCAGCGGACAGGGGTTCGGGGAGCTGTTTTTT; CDR3: CASSGQGFGELFF
J: TRBJ1-1; D: NA; V: TRBV4-3; size: NA; DNA: TGCGCCAGCAGCCAAAGCAGGTTGGGGAACACTGAAGCTTTCTTT; CDR3: CASSQSRLGNTEAFF
J: TRBJ1-5; D: TRBD1; V: TRBV18; size: once; DNA: TGTGCCAGCTCACACGGACAGGTTCTTAATCAGCCCCAGCATTTT; CDR3: CASSHGQVLNQPQHF
J: TRBJ1-1; D: NA; V: TRBV19; size: NA; DNA: TGTGCCAGTTCCCTTGTTCGGAACACTGAAGCTTTCTTT; CDR3: CASSLVRNTEAFF
J: TRBJ2-7; D: TRBD1; V: TRBV19; size: NA; DNA: TGTGCCAGTAGACGGACAGGGGGCACCTACGAGCAGTACTTC; CDR3: CASRRTGGTYEQYF
J: TRBJ2-7; D: TRBD1; V: TRBV28; size: NA; DNA: TGTGCCAGCAGTCCGTACCGGGACAGGGCCTACGAGCAGTACTTC; CDR3: CASSPYRDRAYEQYF